This TCR beta chain was documented in a study of radiotherapy plus CTLA-4 blockade in lung cancer listed by TCRdb under 2018. About the investigation overall: Among enrolled patients, 15% to 20% had an objective response and roughly 31% reached disease control.

In the case of this clone: Its specific antigen is unknown. No per-base quality is available; no much larger clone lies one base away.

Library preparation was by the immunoSEQ multiplex PCR assay. TCRdb mirrors the immuneACCESS table, restricted to in-frame sequences. Some clones are absent from its copies; in checked studies, under half trace to an unresolved V gene, and the reason for the others is unknown. This sample holds approximately 83,000 clones; over 70% were observed only once. Of the sample, 4% falls within the top ten clones. Focal radiation therapy combined with CTLA-4 blockade (ipilimumab) was tested in patients with chemo-refractory metastatic non-small-cell lung cancer. What the research found in general, with its limitations: After treatment with radiotherapy and ipilimumab, TCR clones that originated in tumors expanded in peripheral blood. Increased serum interferon-beta after radiation, together with early dynamic changes in blood T cell clones, were reported to be the strongest predictors of response.

The CDR3 holds 17 amino acids from the cysteine to the phenylalanine. Solely the CDR3 DNA is kept, with 51 bases framed from the first base. CDR1 SGHRS and CDR2 YFSETQ were looked up in the germline V gene. Trimming leaves V shorter by 0 bases and J shorter by 3 bases, with the junction holding 6 bases beyond the gene matches. The specimen was peripheral blood, collected from a patient treated with radiotherapy plus ipilimumab. This clonotype was sampled from a human donor with non-small cell lung cancer who had a partial response to radiotherapy plus ipilimumab. Some clones in this sample may be carry-over from other donors' samples. The chain joins TRBV5-1 to TRBJ2-3; 11 bases in the junction line up with TRBD1. The CDR3 has the sequence CASSLAMGTGGTDTQYF. The nucleotide sequence is given as TGCGCCAGCAGCTTGGCCATGGGGACAGGGGGGACAGATACGCAGTATTTT. With all but the CDR3 taken from the reference TRBV5-1 and TRBJ2-3 genes, the full variable domain is: KAGVTQTPRYLIKTRGQQVTLSCSPISGHRSVSWYQQTPGQGLQFLFEYFSETQRNKGNFPGRFSGRQFSNSRSEMNVSTLELGDSALYLCASSLAMGTGGTDTQYFGPGTRLTVL.